This T cell receptor (beta chain) comes out of a study of monozygotic twins with inflammatory bowel disease (dated by TCRdb to about 2019). A note on the overall study: The full study comprised 28 monozygotic twin pairs: nine German pairs (four IBD-concordant, five IBD-discordant) and 19 IBD-discordant Danish pairs. The search for disease-associated traits relied mainly on comparing, within discordant pairs, IBD patients with their genetically identical healthy co-twins. Each individual had, on average, about 151 000 unique TCRalpha sequences and 181 000 unique TCRbeta sequences available for analysis. The study at large found these results: Differing immunosuppressive treatments among patients may have added background noise and inter-individual variability to the repertoires. IBD patients had lower TCRbeta repertoire diversity, measured by the inverse Simpson index, than their healthy co-twins. Compared with healthy twins, IBD patients had fewer clonotypes in common with other individuals, a difference most pronounced in patients showing signs of disease activity. The results gave no support for a single strong signal or clonotype linked to IBD. Concordant and discordant twins showed no difference in repertoire similarity, possibly because of limited statistical power. The analysis was unable to tell different T cell subtypes apart.

An approximately 2.5 ml peripheral blood sample was drawn into PAXgene tubes per donor and stored at -80°C. Without T cell sorting, total RNA was isolated from whole blood using the PAXgene blood miRNA kit on an automated QIAcube. Peripheral blood from monozygotic twin pairs who were concordant or discordant for inflammatory bowel disease underwent deep TCRalpha and TCRbeta repertoire profiling using unique molecular barcoding. Smoking habits were recorded for all twin pairs, and individuals were classified as current, former or never smokers. Receptor libraries were prepared by 5' RACE. Preparation of each TCR library used approximately 3.5 ug of total RNA. For each sample, cDNA was synthesized in eight separate reactions using SMARTScribe reverse transcriptase. During cDNA synthesis, template switching introduced unique molecular identifiers that contained a 6-nucleotide sample barcode. TCRalpha and TCRbeta cDNA was amplified in two nested PCRs of around 15 and 9 cycles, and bead purification was carried out after each PCR. Before amplification, cDNA was treated with uracil DNA-glycosylase and purified using the QIAquick PCR purification kit. The second PCR added Illumina TruSeq-compatible adapters along with sample-specific barcodes. TapeStation and Qubit were used to check library quality and concentration, and approximately 5.5 ng of each library went into the pool. Pooled libraries were sequenced on an Illumina HiSeq2500 single-index Rapid Run with 2 x 100 bp reads and custom sequencing primers. As for the authors' bioinformatics: UMI-based consensus assembly with MiGEC version 1.2.6 was used to correct PCR and sequencing errors. MiXCR version 2.1.1 was used to carry out V(D)J alignment, clonotype assembly and CDR3 extraction. Gene usage, clonotype sharing and MAIT/NKT TCR abundance were normalised by analysing the top 1000, 10 000 and 20 000 clonotypes per sample. After downsampling to 27 000 UMIs, diversity was calculated as the inverse Simpson index using the vegan R package. Paired Mann-Whitney U tests were applied to discordant twin pairs, with Benjamini-Hochberg correction for multiple testing. TCRdb reanalyzed the reads, keeping one entry per CDR3 protein sequence and omitting DNA. Here the V and J calls rest on TCRdb's processing, not on the authors' analysis. The sample table records under 200,000 distinct CDR3 sequences. The ten largest clones capture under 3.5% of the sample.

The CDR3 runs 15 amino acids, cysteine and phenylalanine included. No DNA has been recorded. Per the germline V gene (reference sequence), MNHEY is the CDR1 and SMNVEV is the CDR2. Note on this clonotype: It lacks a known antigen.

The source is a human donor with ulcerative colitis or Crohn's disease, or a healthy co-twin of an affected twin (not recorded which). Sample: blood. The rearranged chain carries TRBV27 and TRBJ1-5; the D call from TCRdb, TRBD1, cannot be confirmed without DNA. The CDR3 here reads CASSKRDRNNQPQHF.